This entry lists 22 T cell receptor beta chains sequenced from one sample in a study of blood T cell repertoires in COVID-19. Produced via immunoSEQ multiplex PCR; TCRdb's table is partial and in-frame only. This table has about 230,000 clones, around 83% appearing once. The sequenced material came from peripheral blood. The source of these receptors is a man in his forties who had recovered from COVID-19.

The CDR3 spells CASQTYGAGRTDTQYF. The CDR3 nucleotides read TGTGCCAGCCAGACTTATGGGGCAGGCCGAACAGATACGCAGTATTTT. The chain recombines TRBV28 with TRBJ2-3; perhaps TRBD1 as D (5 bases). Germline CDR1 is MDHEN and CDR2 is SYDVKM. The CDR3 totals 16 residues. V was pared by 8 bases and J by 3 bases, with 21 bases between.

CDR3 coding DNA: TGTGCCAGCAGCTTAGCGTCGGCTCTCGGGGAGCAGTACTTC. This codes for CASSLASALGEQYF. The J gene is TRBJ2-7, the V gene TRBV7-2; D ambiguous. The CDR3 sequence is 14 residues long. Per the germline V gene, CDR1 is SGHTA and CDR2 is FQGNSA. Trimming took off 0 bases at V and 7 bases at J, with 13 bases between the two ends.

The chain carries TRBV2 and TRBJ1-2, with 12 bases that match TRBD1. The CDR3 is made up of 15 amino acids. J gave up 2 bases and V 7 bases, and 5 bases lay outside the gene matches. Per the germline V gene, CDR1 is SNHLY and CDR2 is FYNNEI. CDR3 residues: CASTRGQGANYGYTF. CDR3 nucleotide sequence: TGTGCCAGCACCCGGGGACAGGGGGCGAACTATGGCTACACCTTC.

The chain links TRBV10-1 to TRBJ1-6; D is unclear. Trimming shortened V by 8 bases and J by 7 bases, and 12 bases separated the two germline ends. CDR1 and CDR2 from the germline V gene are WNHNN and SYGVQD (reference sequence). This CDR3 comprises 13 residues. This chain's CDR3 is CASFRRSNSPLHF. CDR3 in DNA: TGCGCCAGCTTTAGGCGGTCGAATTCACCCCTCCACTTT.

In DNA form, the CDR3 reads TGTGCCAGCAGCGTAGGACTAGCGGGTGGGGATACGCAGTATTTT. Amino acids: CASSVGLAGGDTQYF. The gene calls are TRBV9 and TRBJ2-3; TRBD2 aligns across 10 bases. This CDR3 is built from 15 residues. Unmatched junction bases numbered 4, after V lost 0 bases and J lost 6 bases. The germline V gene has CDR1 SGDLS and CDR2 YYNGEE.

V is TRBV6-2 or TRBV6-3 and J is TRBJ2-5; 7 positions agree with TRBD2. Trimming removed 2 bases from V and 5 bases from J; junction bases left unmatched: 14. Germline loops: CDR1 MNHEY, CDR2 SVGEGT. The CDR3 has 17 residues. The CDR3 spells CASSYVLREVRTETQYF. In nucleotides, the CDR3 is TGTGCCAGCAGTTACGTTCTTCGGGAGGTTAGAACGGAGACCCAGTACTTC.

The rearrangement uses TRBV19 and TRBJ1-4; D perhaps matches TRBD1 (6 bases). V shed 7 bases and J shed 3 bases, with 9 bases lying between them. The V gene's germline CDR1 is LNHDA and CDR2 SQIVND (reference sequence). The CDR3 totals 13 residues. Here the CDR3 reads CASNQGPNEKLFF. CDR3 bases: TGTGCCAGTAATCAGGGGCCTAATGAAAAACTGTTTTTT.

The gene calls are TRBV4-1 and TRBJ1-4, with 8 nucleotides matching TRBD1. The CDR3 sequence is 15 residues long. After removal of 4 bases from V and 2 bases from J, the junction contained 3 bases not matched to a gene. Germline-derived CDR1 and CDR2 are MGHRA and YSYEKL. This CDR3 is CASSPQGATNEKLFF. The CDR3 DNA sequence: TGCGCCAGCAGCCCCCAGGGGGCGACTAATGAAAAACTGTTTTTT.

V gene TRBV7-2 combines with J gene TRBJ2-7, with 8 bases lining up with TRBD2. CDR3 length equals 15 residues. From germline, CDR1 is SGHTA and CDR2 FQGNSA. With 5 bases clipped from V and 3 bases from J, the junction kept 9 bases outside the gene matches. Here the CDR3 DNA reads TGTGCCAGCAGCCCCCCGGGGACTAGTATCTACGAGCAGTACTTC. Residues: CASSPPGTSIYEQYF.

V gene TRBV4-3 combines with J gene TRBJ1-6; a weak D match, TRBD1 (5 bases). The CDR3 spans 15 residues. The V gene lost 4 bases and the J gene lost 4 bases, with 11 bases spanning the gap. The V gene's germline CDR1 is LGHNA and CDR2 YSLEER. The DNA for the CDR3 is TGCGCCAGCAGCCGGGGCCAGAGTTATAATTCACCCCTCCACTTT. This codes for CASSRGQSYNSPLHF.

The chain joins TRBV9 to TRBJ2-1, with TRBD2 matching over 12 bases. The ends lost 0 bases at V and 7 bases at J; junction bases unmatched: 2. Per the germline V gene, CDR1 is SGDLS and CDR2 is YYNGEE. The CDR3 is 15 amino acids. CDR3 bases: TGTGCCAGCAGCGTAGGGACTAGCGGGACTAATGAGCAGTTCTTC. It codes for CASSVGTSGTNEQFF.

The rearrangement joins TRBV18 to TRBJ2-5; no clear D gene. The CDR3 runs 14 residues. CDR1 and CDR2 from the germline V gene are KGHSH and LQKENI. V lost 4 bases to trimming and J lost 1 base, with 10 bases between them. The CDR3 here is CASSRSGPQETQYF. CDR3 in DNA: TGTGCCAGCTCACGTTCAGGCCCCCAAGAGACCCAGTACTTC.

The chain carries TRBV6-5 and TRBJ2-3; 8 bases map to TRBD2. Germline values: CDR1 MNHEY, CDR2 SVGAGI. V shed 7 bases and J 6 bases; nucleotides not matched to a gene: 12. The CDR3 has 15 residues. The CDR3 region has the DNA TGTGCCAGCAACAAGCTGAGCGGGAGTGGGGATACGCAGTATTTT. It is translated as CASNKLSGSGDTQYF.

This clone was found a few times. This rearrangement joins TRBV19 to TRBJ2-1, with 9 bases lining up with TRBD2. Germline V lookup: CDR1 LNHDA, CDR2 SQIVND (reference sequence). The CDR3 extends over 14 amino acids. V shed 4 bases and J 4 bases; nucleotides not matched to a gene: 2. CDR3 sequence (DNA): TGTGCCAGTAGTACGGGACTAGCTTACAATGAGCAGTTCTTC. It specifies CASSTGLAYNEQFF.

The rearrangement links TRBV30 to TRBJ2-7; 7 nucleotides line up with TRBD1. CDR3 length: 13 amino acids. The germline V gene encodes CDR1 GTSNPN and CDR2 SVGIG (reference sequence). Unmatched junction bases numbered 12, after V lost 4 bases and J lost 9 bases. This CDR3 is CAWTLKGASGQYF. The DNA for the CDR3 is TGTGCCTGGACCTTAAAGGGGGCTTCAGGGCAGTACTTC.

This chain joins TRBV11-2 and TRBJ2-7; TRBD2 aligns across 16 bases. With 4 bases clipped from V and 4 bases from J, the junction kept 4 bases outside the gene matches. Germline V lookup: CDR1 SGHAT, CDR2 FQNNGV. The CDR3 has 16 amino acids. This CDR3 reads CASSWGLAGGSYEQYF. For the CDR3, the DNA is TGTGCCAGCAGCTGGGGACTAGCGGGAGGGAGTTACGAGCAGTACTTC.

CDR3 residues: CASSQLRQRDFNTGELFF. Here the CDR3 DNA reads TGCGCCAGCAGCCAACTCCGGCAGCGGGACTTTAACACCGGGGAGCTGTTTTTT. The chain carries TRBV4-3 and TRBJ2-2; 7 bases fit TRBD2. Losses at the gene ends were 2 bases for V and 2 bases for J; bases not matched to a gene: 11. CDR1 and CDR2 from the germline V gene are LGHNA and YSLEER. This CDR3 region has 18 residues.

This CDR3 reads CASSRTVQETQYF. As DNA, the CDR3 is TGTGCCAGCAGTAGAACAGTTCAAGAGACCCAGTACTTC. This chain connects TRBV6-5 to TRBJ2-5; no clear D gene. CDR1 is MNHEY, CDR2 SVGAGI, per germline. This CDR3 has 13 residues. V shed 5 bases and J shed 2 bases, with 9 bases lying between them.

CDR3 sequence: CASSVTGATNEKLFF. CDR3 sequence (DNA): TGTGCCAGCAGCGTCACAGGGGCAACTAATGAAAAACTGTTTTTT. The chain uses TRBV11-2 and TRBJ1-4; 7 bases line up with TRBD1. This CDR3 has 15 residues. V was pared by 5 bases and J by 0 bases, with 3 bases of the junction left unmatched. CDR1 and CDR2 from the germline V gene are SGHAT and FQNNGV. Full variable domain (outside the CDR3, taken from reference TRBV11-2 and TRBJ1-4): EAGVAQSPRYKIIEKRQSVAFWCNPISGHATLYWYQQILGQGPKLLIQFQNNGVVDDSQLPKDRFSAERLKGVDSTLKIQPAKLEDSAVYLCASSVTGATNEKLFFGSGTQLSVL.

The gene calls are TRBV2 and TRBJ1-6; D is ambiguous. Germline lookup yields CDR1 SNHLY and CDR2 FYNNEI. There are 15 residues in the CDR3. Trimming pared 1 base from V and 6 bases from J, leaving 10 bases between. CDR3 amino acids: CASSEEHPTNSPLHF. The CDR3 nucleotides are TGTGCCAGCAGTGAAGAACACCCCACTAATTCACCCCTCCACTTT.

V usage is TRBV27 and J usage is TRBJ1-4; TRBD1 matches 7 bases. Germline CDR1 MNHEY, CDR2 SMNVEV (reference sequence). This CDR3 contains 16 residues. With 4 bases clipped from V and 6 bases from J, the junction kept 11 bases outside the gene matches. This chain's CDR3 is CASSSLPEGGYEKLFF. The CDR3 nucleotides read TGTGCCAGCAGTTCCCTCCCGGAAGGGGGCTATGAAAAACTGTTTTTT.

This clone appeared a few times. This sequence joins TRBV18 and TRBJ2-3; D unresolved. Between the trimmed V and J ends, which lost 1 base and 3 bases, there was a span of 14 bases. There are 16 residues in the CDR3. Germline CDR1 KGHSH, CDR2 LQKENI. The CDR3 DNA reads as TGTGCCAGCTCACCACGTTCTTCTTCTAGAACAGATACGCAGTATTTT. This gives the protein CASSPRSSSRTDTQYF. The variable domain in full, with the rest retrieved from reference TRBV18 and TRBJ2-3, is NAGVMQNPRHLVRRRGQEARLRCSPMKGHSHVYWYRQLPEEGLKFMVYLQKENIIDESGMPKERFSAEFPKEGPSILRIQQVVRGDSAAYFCASSPRSSSRTDTQYFGPGTRLTVL.